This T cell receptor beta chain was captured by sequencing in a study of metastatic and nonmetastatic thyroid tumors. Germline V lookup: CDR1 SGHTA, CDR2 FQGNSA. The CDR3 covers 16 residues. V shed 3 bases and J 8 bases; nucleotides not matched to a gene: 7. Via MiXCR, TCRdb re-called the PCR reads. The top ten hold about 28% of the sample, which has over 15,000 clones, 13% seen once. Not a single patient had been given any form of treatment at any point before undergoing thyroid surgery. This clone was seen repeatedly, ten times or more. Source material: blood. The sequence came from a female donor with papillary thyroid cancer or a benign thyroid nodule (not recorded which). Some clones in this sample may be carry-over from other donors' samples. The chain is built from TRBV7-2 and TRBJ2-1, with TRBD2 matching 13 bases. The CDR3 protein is CASSFTGTSGVDEQFF. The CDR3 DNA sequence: TGTGCCAGCAGCTTCACCGGGACTAGCGGGGTCGATGAGCAGTTCTTC.